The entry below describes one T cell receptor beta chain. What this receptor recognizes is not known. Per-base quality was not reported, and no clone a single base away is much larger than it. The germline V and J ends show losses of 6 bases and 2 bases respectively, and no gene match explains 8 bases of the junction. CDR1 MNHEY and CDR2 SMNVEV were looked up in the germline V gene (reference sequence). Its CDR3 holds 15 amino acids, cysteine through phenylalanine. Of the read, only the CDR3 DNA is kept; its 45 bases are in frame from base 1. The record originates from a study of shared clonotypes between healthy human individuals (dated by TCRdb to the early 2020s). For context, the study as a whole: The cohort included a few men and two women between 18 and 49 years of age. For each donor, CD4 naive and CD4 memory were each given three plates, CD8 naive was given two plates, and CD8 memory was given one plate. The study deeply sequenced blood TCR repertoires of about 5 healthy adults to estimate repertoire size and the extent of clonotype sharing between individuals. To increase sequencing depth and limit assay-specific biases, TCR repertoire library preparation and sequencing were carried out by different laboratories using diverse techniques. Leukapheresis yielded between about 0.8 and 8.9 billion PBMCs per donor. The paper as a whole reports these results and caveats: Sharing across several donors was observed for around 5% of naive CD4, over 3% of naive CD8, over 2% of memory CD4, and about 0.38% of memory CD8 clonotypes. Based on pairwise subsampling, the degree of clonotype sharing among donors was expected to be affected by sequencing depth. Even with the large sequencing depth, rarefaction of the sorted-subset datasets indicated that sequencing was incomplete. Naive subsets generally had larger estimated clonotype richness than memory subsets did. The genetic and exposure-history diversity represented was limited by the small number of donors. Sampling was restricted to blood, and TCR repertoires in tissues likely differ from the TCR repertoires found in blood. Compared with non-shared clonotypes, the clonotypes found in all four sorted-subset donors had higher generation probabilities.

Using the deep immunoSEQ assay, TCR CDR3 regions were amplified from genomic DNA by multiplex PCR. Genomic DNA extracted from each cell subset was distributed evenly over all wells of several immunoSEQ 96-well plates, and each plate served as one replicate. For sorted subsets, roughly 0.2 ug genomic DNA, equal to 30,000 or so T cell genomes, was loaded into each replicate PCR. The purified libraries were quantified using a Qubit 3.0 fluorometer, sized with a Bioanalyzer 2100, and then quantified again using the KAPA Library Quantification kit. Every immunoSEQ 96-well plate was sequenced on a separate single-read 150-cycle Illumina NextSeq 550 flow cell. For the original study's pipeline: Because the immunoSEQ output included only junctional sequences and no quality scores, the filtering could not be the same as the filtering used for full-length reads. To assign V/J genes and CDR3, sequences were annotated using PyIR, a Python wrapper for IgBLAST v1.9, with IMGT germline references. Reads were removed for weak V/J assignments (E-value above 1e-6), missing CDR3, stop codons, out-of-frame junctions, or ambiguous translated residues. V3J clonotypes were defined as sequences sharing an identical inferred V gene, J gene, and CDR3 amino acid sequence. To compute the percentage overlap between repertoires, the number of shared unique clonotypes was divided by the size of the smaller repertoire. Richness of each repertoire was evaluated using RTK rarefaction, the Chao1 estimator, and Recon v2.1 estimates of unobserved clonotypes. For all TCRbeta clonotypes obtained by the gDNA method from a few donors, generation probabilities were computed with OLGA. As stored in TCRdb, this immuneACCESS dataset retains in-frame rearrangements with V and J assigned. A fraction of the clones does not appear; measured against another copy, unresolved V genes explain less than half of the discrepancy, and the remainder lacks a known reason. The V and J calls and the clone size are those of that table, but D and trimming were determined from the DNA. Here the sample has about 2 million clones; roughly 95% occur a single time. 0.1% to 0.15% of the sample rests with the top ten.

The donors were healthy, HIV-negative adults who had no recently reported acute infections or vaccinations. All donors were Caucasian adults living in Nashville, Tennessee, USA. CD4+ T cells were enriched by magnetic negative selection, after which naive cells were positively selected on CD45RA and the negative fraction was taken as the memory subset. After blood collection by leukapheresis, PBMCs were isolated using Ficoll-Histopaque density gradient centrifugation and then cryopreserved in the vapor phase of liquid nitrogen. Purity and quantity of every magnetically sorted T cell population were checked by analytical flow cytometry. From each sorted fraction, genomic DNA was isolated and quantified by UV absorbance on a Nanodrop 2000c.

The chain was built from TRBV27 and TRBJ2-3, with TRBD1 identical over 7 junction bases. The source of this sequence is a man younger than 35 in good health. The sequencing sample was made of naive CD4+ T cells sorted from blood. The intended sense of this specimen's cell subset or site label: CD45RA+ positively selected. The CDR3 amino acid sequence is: CASRLTGVNTDTQYF. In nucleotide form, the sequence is TGTGCCAGCAGGTTAACAGGGGTAAACACAGATACGCAGTATTTT.